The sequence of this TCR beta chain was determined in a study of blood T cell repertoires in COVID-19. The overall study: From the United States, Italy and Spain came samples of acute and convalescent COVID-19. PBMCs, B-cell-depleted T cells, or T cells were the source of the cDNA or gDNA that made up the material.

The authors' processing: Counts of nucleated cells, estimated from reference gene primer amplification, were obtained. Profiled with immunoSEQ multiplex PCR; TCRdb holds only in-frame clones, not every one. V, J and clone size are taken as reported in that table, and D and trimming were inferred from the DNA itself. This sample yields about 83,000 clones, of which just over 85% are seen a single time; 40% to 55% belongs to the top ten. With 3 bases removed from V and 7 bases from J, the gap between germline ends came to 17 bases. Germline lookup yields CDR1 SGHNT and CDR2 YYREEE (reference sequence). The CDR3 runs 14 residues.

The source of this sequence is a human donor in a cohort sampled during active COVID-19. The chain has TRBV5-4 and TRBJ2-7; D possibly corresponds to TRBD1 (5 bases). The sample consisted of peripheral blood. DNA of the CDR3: TGTGCCAGCAGCTCCAAAACAGCCCAGGGTGAGCAGTACTTC. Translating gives CASSSKTAQGEQYF. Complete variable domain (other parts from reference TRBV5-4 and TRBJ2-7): ETGVTQSPTHLIKTRGQQVTLRCSSQSGHNTVSWYQQALGQGPQFIFQYYREEENGRGNFPPRFSGLQFPNYSSELNVNALELDDSALYLCASSSKTAQGEQYFGPGTRLTVT.